This T cell receptor (beta chain) came from a study of blood T cell repertoires in COVID-19. The wider study: In each case, the material was cDNA or gDNA derived from T cells, B-cell-depleted T cells, or PBMCs.

Sequenced by immunoSEQ multiplex PCR; TCRdb stores in-frame clones only, minus some. The table includes about 170,000 clones, roughly nine tenths detected once. Trimming shortened V by 6 bases and J by 2 bases, and 11 bases separated the two germline ends. The CDR3 extends over 15 amino acids. Germline CDR1 MNHEY, CDR2 SVGAGI. Participants spanned ages about 18 to 90 years and resided in roughly 22 US areas. Clinical history reported by participants formed the basis on which cohorts were assigned. The specimen sequenced was PBMCs or T cells enriched from blood (not recorded which). The source of this sequence is a woman aged 45-65 years who had recovered from COVID-19. The chain is built from TRBV6-5 and TRBJ2-6; a possible D gene is TRBD1 (6 bases). DNA of the CDR3: TGTGCCAGCAGACCACAGGGAGCTGGGGCCAACGTCCTGACTTTC. This codes for CASRPQGAGANVLTF.